One sample yielded the 18 T cell receptor beta chains listed below, sequenced in a study of shared clonotypes between healthy human individuals. The repertoire was sequenced with immunoSEQ multiplex PCR; TCRdb's copy has only in-frame clones and lacks some. The table includes about 2.4 million clones, roughly 93% detected once. Sequencing was carried out using naive CD4+ T cells from PBMCs. Subset denoted: CD45RA+ positively selected. All receptors come from a man younger than 30 in good health. Some clones in this sample may be carry-over from other donors' samples.

The chain uses TRBV11-1 and TRBJ2-2; the D gene is possibly TRBD2 (5 bases). The ends were cut back, 1 base at V and 3 bases at J, with 9 bases in the middle. Per germline, CDR1 SGHAT and CDR2 FQDESV (reference sequence). There are 15 residues in the CDR3. The CDR3 here is CASSLVAWDTGELFF. The CDR3 bases are TGTGCCAGCAGCTTAGTAGCGTGGGACACCGGGGAGCTGTTTTTT.

As concerns this clone: The sample contains more than one DNA sequence encoding this CDR3. The rearrangement links TRBV28 to TRBJ2-7; D gene ambiguous. This CDR3 has 12 residues. Germline V gives CDR1 MDHEN, CDR2 SYDVKM. V was shortened by 3 bases and J by 3 bases, with 6 bases between the two germline ends. The CDR3 sequence is CASSLTGYEQYF. The CDR3 DNA sequence: TGTGCCAGCAGTTTGACTGGCTACGAGCAGTACTTC. Combining the CDR3 with reference TRBV28 and TRBJ2-7 gives the whole variable domain DVKVTQSSRYLVKRTGEKVFLECVQDMDHENMFWYRQDPGLGLRLIYFSYDVKMKEKGDIPEGYSVSREKKERFSLILESASTNQTSMYLCASSLTGYEQYFGPGTRLTVT.

A few counts support this clone. This chain uses TRBV6-5 with TRBJ2-7; 7 bases are a match to TRBD1. Germline loops: CDR1 MNHEY, CDR2 SVGAGI. The CDR3 is 13 residues long. The CDR3 DNA sequence: TGTGTCACCGGGACAGTCGACTCCTACGAGCAGTACTTC. It is translated as CVTGTVDSYEQYF.

The CDR3 sequence: CASSPWGTGEETQYF. The CDR3 DNA is TGTGCCAGCAGCCCTTGGGGGACAGGGGAAGAGACCCAGTACTTC. The V and J genes are TRBV5-8 and TRBJ2-5, with 10 bases that match TRBD1. CDR1 is SGHTS and CDR2 is YDEGEE in the germline V gene. The CDR3 covers 15 residues. The trim removed 4 bases at V and 3 bases at J, leaving 6 bases unmatched.

A single count supports this clone. The rearrangement links TRBV6-5 to TRBJ1-4, with D possibly being TRBD1 (5 bases). V was clipped by 0 bases and J by 7 bases, with 12 bases between them. From germline, CDR1 is MNHEY and CDR2 SVGAGI. The CDR3 loop spans 15 amino acids. The CDR3 spells CASSYSAGRGEKLFF. The CDR3 region has the DNA TGTGCCAGCAGTTACTCGGCGGGGCGGGGTGAAAAACTGTTTTTT.

This rearrangement joins TRBV4-2 to TRBJ2-4; D is unresolved. This CDR3 region has 15 residues. Per germline, CDR1 LGHNA and CDR2 YNFKEQ. V gave up 4 bases and J gave up 8 bases, with 18 bases separating them. DNA for the CDR3: TGTGCCAGCAGCCCCCGCCCTAGGAGCGAAGACATTCAGTACTTC. It yields the protein CASSPRPRSEDIQYF.

This chain uses TRBV5-1 with TRBJ2-1; D not certain. V lost 2 bases, J lost 5 bases, and 2 bases lay in between. CDR1 SGHRS and CDR2 YFSETQ come from the germline V gene. The CDR3 has 11 residues. The CDR3 DNA is TGCGCCAGCAGCTTCCACAATGAGCAGTTCTTC. It translates to CASSFHNEQFF.

The chain carries TRBV6-5 and TRBJ1-1, with TRBD1 as a possible D gene (6 bases). The V gene lost 9 bases and the J gene lost 0 bases, with 11 bases spanning the gap. In germline, CDR1 is MNHEY, CDR2 SVGAGI. There are 13 residues in the CDR3. CDR3 coding DNA: TGTGCCAGTTCAGACAGGATGAACACTGAAGCTTTCTTT. Translation: CASSDRMNTEAFF.

The chain employs TRBV11-3 and TRBJ2-7; D is unresolved. Trimming left V 3 bases short and J 0 bases short, with 15 bases between. The CDR3 contains 16 residues. Germline CDR1 is SGHNT and CDR2 is YENEEA. The CDR3, as DNA: TGTGCCAGCAGCTTGGACCTGTGGCGGAGCTCCTACGAGCAGTACTTC. Its protein product is CASSLDLWRSSYEQYF.

This clone was recorded once. J is TRBJ1-6 and V is TRBV18, with D uncertain. The germline gives CDR1 KGHSH, CDR2 LQKENI. V gave up 6 bases and J gave up 9 bases, with 18 bases separating them. The CDR3 loop spans 15 amino acids. The CDR3 region has the DNA TGTGCCAGCTCCCCCCGGTTGGGTCCGGGTTCACCCCTCCACTTT. Encoded protein: CASSPRLGPGSPLHF.

The rearrangement joins TRBV28 to TRBJ2-4; 9 bases are shared with TRBD1. This CDR3 spans 14 amino acids. CDR1 is MDHEN and CDR2 is SYDVKM in the germline V gene. V trimming: 6 bases; J trimming: 8 bases; junction bases outside the gene matches: 8. The CDR3 DNA follows: TGTGCCAGCAGCTCTACAGGGGGCAGAGACATTCAGTACTTC. It is translated as CASSSTGGRDIQYF.

The gene calls are TRBV7-9 and TRBJ1-1; D remains ambiguous. This CDR3 comprises 15 residues. Trimming took off 2 bases at V and 5 bases at J, with 15 bases between the two ends. Germline-derived CDR1 and CDR2 are SEHNR and FQNEAQ (reference sequence). CDR3 loop: CASSLLPVEGTEAFF. The CDR3 bases are TGTGCCAGCAGCTTACTGCCAGTCGAAGGTACTGAAGCTTTCTTT.

The chain carries TRBV28 and TRBJ2-7, with D perhaps assigned TRBD1 or TRBD2 (5 bases each). V lost 6 bases to trimming and J lost 2 bases, with 14 bases between them. The CDR3 loop spans 14 amino acids. The V gene's germline CDR1 is MDHEN and CDR2 SYDVKM. CDR3 region: CASSQQGVPYEQYF. CDR3 sequence (DNA): TGTGCCAGCAGCCAGCAGGGAGTCCCCTACGAGCAGTACTTC.

The CDR3 loop reads CASTGTSLDTQYF. The CDR3 bases are TGCGCCAGCACCGGGACTAGCTTAGATACGCAGTATTTT. V and J are TRBV5-1 and TRBJ2-3; 9 bases fit TRBD2. From germline, CDR1 is SGHRS and CDR2 YFSETQ. The CDR3 is made up of 13 amino acids. V was clipped by 6 bases and J by 5 bases; unmatched bases: 4.

The V gene is TRBV7-3, the J gene TRBJ2-7; TRBD2 is a possible D gene (5 bases). Germline V gene lookup returns CDR1 SGHTA and CDR2 FQGTGA. The CDR3 is 13 residues long. Trimming took 2 bases from V and 10 from J, leaving 15 bases between them. The CDR3 DNA follows: TGTGCCAGCAGCTTAGGCGGACGTAGCGCTCAGTACTTC. Protein product: CASSLGGRSAQYF. The full variable domain, in which reference TRBV7-3 and TRBJ2-7 provide the parts outside the CDR3, is GAGVSQTPSNKVTEKGKYVELRCDPISGHTALYWYRQSLGQGPEFLIYFQGTGAADDSGLPNDRFFAVRPEGSVSTLKIQRTERGDSAVYLCASSLGGRSAQYFGPGTRLTVT.

J is TRBJ2-1 and V is TRBV27; 11 bases line up with TRBD2. Germline CDR1 MNHEY, CDR2 SMNVEV (reference sequence). V lost 6 bases and J lost 4; bases outside the gene matches: 2. The length of the CDR3 is 14 residues. Here the CDR3 reads CASRRLAGYNEQFF. The CDR3 region has the DNA TGTGCCAGCAGAAGACTAGCGGGATACAATGAGCAGTTCTTC.

On this clone: Other DNA variants within this sample encode the same CDR3. V and J are TRBV5-4 and TRBJ2-7; the D is unclear. Germline V gene sequence: CDR1 SGHNT, CDR2 YYREEE (reference sequence). The CDR3 consists of 12 residues. V gave up 0 bases and J gave up 2 bases, with 3 bases separating them. The CDR3 here is CASSLGAYEQYF. In DNA, the CDR3 is TGTGCCAGCAGCTTGGGGGCCTACGAGCAGTACTTC.

This clone was seen a few times. V gene TRBV16 combines with J gene TRBJ1-2; D call uncertain. CDR1 and CDR2 (germline): KGHSY, FQNENV. The CDR3 is made up of 18 amino acids. Trimming pared 3 bases from V and 3 bases from J, leaving 23 bases between. CDR3 DNA sequence: TGTGCCAGCAGCCATTCTGGAGGACGAGGGCGCGGGGACTATGGCTACACCTTC. Protein: CASSHSGGRGRGDYGYTF.